The sequence of this T cell receptor beta chain was determined in a study of T-cell memory formation after mild COVID-19 (dated by TCRdb to the early 2020s). At the level of the whole study: TCR sequence clusters from the two donors were largely donor specific. In a couple of donors, T-cell clones that expanded and contracted after mild COVID-19 were followed by sequencing TCRalpha and TCRbeta repertoires longitudinally. Two young, previously healthy adult volunteers, one female and one male, were included in the cohort. Study-wide conclusions, independent of this receptor: SARS-CoV-2 specificity of the second-wave clones peaking on day 37 was not confirmed. Contracting CD4+ clones appeared mostly in the CM and EM memory subsets, whereas CD8+ clones were enriched in EMRA. The study included only a couple of mild cases, and larger cohorts that include severe cases with pre-infection samples were judged to be necessary. Balanced CD4/CD8 phenotypes were observed for clones contracting from day 15 to 85, whereas a bias towards CD4+ was observed for a second wave of clones expanding from day 15 to 37. Some responding clones were found in pre-infection memory, which suggests that pre-existing cross-reactive memory T cells took part in the SARS-CoV-2 response.

Ficoll-Paque density gradient centrifugation was used to isolate PBMCs. The germline V gene sets CDR1 to SGHTA and CDR2 to FQGNSA. V and J are trimmed by 7 bases and 5 bases, and the gene matches miss 5 bases of the junction. Inclusive of the bounding cysteine and phenylalanine, the CDR3 is 14 residues long. Of the read, only the CDR3 DNA is kept; its 42 bases are in frame from base 1. As for this clonotype: Its antigen is currently not known. No much larger clonotype is one base removed from it; base qualities were not supplied.

TCRdb names Illumina NovaSeq 6000 as the instrument used. cDNA libraries for TCRalpha and TCRbeta were prepared by 5'RACE using constant-segment primers, with sample barcodes and unique molecular identifiers added. RNA was extracted from every sample with Trizol reagent. The libraries were amplified in two PCR steps, and the second step added a second sample barcode and Illumina TruSeq adapters. Sequencing of libraries was performed on an Illumina NovaSeq with 2 x 150 bp paired-end reads. The original methods were these. Demultiplexing of reads and collapsing into UMI-guided consensus sequences were performed with migec v1.2.7. Using mixcr v2.1.11, UMI consensuses were aligned to TRA and TRB V and J templates and then assembled into clonotypes. A clonotype was counted as expanded or contracted only if both edgeR and NoisET called the change significant, with noise models trained on biological replicates. For edgeR calls, the thresholds were a false discovery rate-adjusted p below 0.01 and a log2 fold-change of 1. As an exploratory analysis of dynamics, PCA with hierarchical clustering was applied to max-normalized trajectories of the 1000 most abundant clonotypes. Separately sequenced CD4+ and CD8+ repertoires were used to assign a CD4 or CD8 phenotype to each responding clone. Through fastp at Q25 and MiXCR, TCRdb rebuilt clones from the public reads, retaining in-frame beta chains. Rows are unified per CDR3 protein, each entry keeping the most common DNA and genes. V and J calls and clone size were set by TCRdb, not the authors. The sample records a few hundred thousand distinct CDR3 sequences, around 28% of which are singletons. Roughly 12% of the sample is held by the ten biggest clonotypes.

The chain joins TRBV7-2 to TRBJ2-4; TRBD2 aligns with 10 central bases. The receptor comes from an adult woman who had mild COVID-19 (a few samples of this study predate the infection). The sample titles of this study are shuffled in the database, so cell type and time point are left out; the donor was told from shared clones. The sequenced sample was PBMCs or a T cell subset sorted from them (not recorded which). The encoded CDR3 is CASTPGTSENIQYF. The sequenced DNA is TGTGCCAGCACCCCGGGGACTAGCGAAAACATTCAGTACTTC.